This T cell receptor (beta chain) derives from a study of technical replicates of blood from a handful of donors. Measured with immunoSEQ multiplex PCR; TCRdb has only the in-frame clones, and not every one. Among 50,000 to 70,000 clones, about 94% were seen once, and the ten largest hold approximately 3.9%. Trimming took off 6 bases at V and 3 bases at J, with 9 bases between the two ends. The CDR3 length is 12 residues. Germline-derived CDR1 and CDR2 are SNHLY and FYNNEI. The sequence was obtained from a human donor in good health. Some clones in this sample may be carry-over from other donors' samples. This rearrangement joins TRBV2 to TRBJ2-7, with a weak D call TRBD1 (6 bases). The source material was PBMCs. The CDR3 here is CASRRGGYEQYF. CDR3 DNA: TGTGCCAGCAGAAGAGGGGGCTACGAGCAGTACTTC.